The 5 T cell receptor beta chains below were found in one sample sequenced in a study of tumor and adjacent non-tumor tissue in lung cancer. RNA was extracted from bulk tissue without any cell sorting. The library came from three nested PCR rounds adapted from ARM-PCR protocols. TCRdb reanalysed the multiplex PCR reads using MiXCR and keeps one entry per CDR3 protein. This table has 60,000 to 90,000 distinct CDR3 sequences, under 80% appearing once. What was sequenced was lung tumor tissue. These receptors all stem from a woman in her forties or fifties with non-small cell lung cancer.

As regards this clonotype: The CDR3 does not close with the conserved phenylalanine or tryptophan, likely indicating a read error. The chain is built from TRBV6-5 and TRBJ2-2; the D is unclear. Germline CDR1 MNHEY, CDR2 SVGAGI. The CDR3 is 14 residues long. The CDR3 region has the DNA TGTGACAGCAGTTACTCGAGTATCGCCGGGGAGCTGTTTATT. Amino acid sequence: CDSSYSSIAGELFI.

This chain uses TRBV28 with TRBJ2-5; 10 nucleotides align to TRBD2. J gave up 4 bases and V 6 bases, and 5 bases lay outside the gene matches. Germline assignment: CDR1 MDHEN and CDR2 SYDVKM. CDR3 size: 14 residues. DNA for the CDR3: TGTGCCAGCAGGGGGACTAGCGATGGAGAGACCCAGTACTTC. Amino acid sequence: CASRGTSDGETQYF.

The V gene is TRBV11-3, the J gene TRBJ2-5, with 7 bases lining up with TRBD2. The germline CDR1 and CDR2 sequences are SGHNT and YENEEA. The CDR3 loop spans 13 amino acids. The junction had 15 bases not matched to a gene; V was cut back by 11 bases and J by 9 bases. CDR3 protein: CADSFGVGGAQYF. CDR3 nucleotide sequence: TGTGCCGACAGCTTTGGTGTGGGAGGGGCCCAGTACTTC. Full variable domain (missing parts from reference TRBV11-3 and TRBJ2-5): EAGVVQSPRYKIIEKKQPVAFWCNPISGHNTLYWYLQNLGQGPELLIRYENEEAVDDSQLPKDRFSAERLKGVDSTLKIQPAELGDSAVYLCADSFGVGGAQYFGPGTRLLVL.

As concerns this clonotype: An end of the junction does not agree with germline; a read error may underlie this. V gene TRBV28 combines with J gene TRBJ2-7, with a weak D call TRBD1 (6 bases). Looked up from germline, CDR1 is MDHEN and CDR2 is SYDVKM. The CDR3 contains 14 residues. Here the CDR3 reads CTSSYGQLANEQYF. The CDR3 DNA reads TGTACCAGCAGTTACGGACAGTTAGCCAACGAGCAGTACTTC.

Points on this clonotype: A read error is likely, as this CDR3 ends without the conserved phenylalanine or tryptophan. The chain combines TRBV12-5 with TRBJ2-1, with D perhaps TRBD1 (6 bases). Germline values: CDR1 LGHNT, CDR2 FRNRAP. Trimming stripped 2 bases from V and 10 bases from J, with 18 bases between. The CDR3 has 15 residues. The CDR3 protein is CASGLPEQGVHEQFL. The DNA of the CDR3 is TGTGCTAGTGGTTTGCCGGAACAGGGCGTCCACGAGCAGTTCTTG.